Shown below are 23 T cell receptor beta chains from a single sample sequenced in a study of regulatory T cells in long-lasting Graves disease. Arm-PCR of CDR3 regions with iRepertoire HTBI primers generated TCR beta libraries. One entry per CDR3 protein results from TCRdb running MiXCR on the multiplex PCR reads. Of 420,000 or so distinct CDR3 sequences in the sample, approximately 16% were seen once. Sample time point: newly diagnosed GD, antithyroid drugs for less than 3 months. Construction of the TCR library relied on RNA isolated from PBMCs. Separately, the same data were catalogued under a study of T cells in Graves' hyperthyroidism and ophthalmopathy.

The sequenced sample was peripheral blood mononuclear cells (PBMCs), obtained at new diagnosis, from a patient treated with antithyroid drugs. All receptors come from a woman aged 18-29 years with Graves disease.

This clonotype was counted only a few times. This chain uses TRBV27 with TRBJ1-3, with 7 bases lining up with TRBD1. The germline CDR1 and CDR2 sequences are MNHEY and SMNVEV (reference sequence). This CDR3 comprises 15 residues. The V gene end was trimmed by 5 bases and the J gene end by 4 bases; junction bases not matched to a gene: 8. In DNA form, the CDR3 reads TGTGCCAGCAGTAAACAGGGGAGGTACGGAAACACCATATATTTT. This sequence encodes CASSKQGRYGNTIYF.

The rearrangement uses TRBV5-8 and TRBJ2-1, with 7 bases that match TRBD1. The CDR3 contains 20 residues. CDR1 is SGHTS, CDR2 YDEGEE, per germline. V was pared by 4 bases and J by 1 base, with 20 bases of the junction left unmatched. CDR3 in DNA: TGTGCCAGCAGCCCTTTAATGACAGGAACCAGGGGGTTATCCTACAATGAGCAGTTCTTC. Translating gives CASSPLMTGTRGLSYNEQFF. Drawing the rest from reference TRBV5-8 and TRBJ2-1, the complete variable domain is EAGVTQSPTHLIKTRGQQATLRCSPISGHTSVYWYQQALGLGLQFLLWYDEGEERNRGNFPPRFSGRQFPNYSSELNVNALELEDSALYLCASSPLMTGTRGLSYNEQFFGPGTRLTVL.

This clonotype was picked up many times. The genes are TRBV11-1 and TRBJ2-7, with D possibly matching TRBD1 (6 bases). Trimming took off 3 bases at V and 3 bases at J, with 15 bases between the two ends. The CDR3 is made up of 15 amino acids. Germline lookup yields CDR1 SGHAT and CDR2 FQDESV (reference sequence). The CDR3 nucleotides read TGTGCCAGCAGCTTTGACCCCGGACAGTTCTACGAGCAGTACTTC. Its translation is CASSFDPGQFYEQYF.

This clonotype turned up a few times. The chain recombines TRBV19 with TRBJ2-1, with TRBD2 identical over 9 bases. The germline CDR1 and CDR2 sequences are LNHDA and SQIVND (reference sequence). With V trimmed by 3 bases and J by 5 bases, 5 bases remained unmatched. This CDR3 has 15 amino acids. CDR3 DNA sequence: TGTGCCAGTAGTATGTATAGCGGGAGAAACAATGAGCAGTTCTTC. This sequence encodes CASSMYSGRNNEQFF.

A few counts support this clonotype. The chain has TRBV20-1 and TRBJ2-7; D unresolved. The ends were cut back, 6 bases at V and 4 bases at J, with 22 bases in the middle. The CDR3 runs 15 residues. Per germline, CDR1 DFQATT and CDR2 SNEGSKA (reference sequence). The CDR3 nucleotides are TGCAGTGCCCTAGGGATTCTGGCGTTGGGTTACGAGCAGTACTTC. Protein: CSALGILALGYEQYF.

Concerning this clonotype: A read error may be the cause here, since a much bigger clone is one base away. CDR3 sequence reads: CASSVPGQGAGHTF. In DNA, the CDR3 is TGTGCCAGCAGTGTACCGGGACAGGGGGCTGGCCACACCTTC. The chain links TRBV28 to TRBJ1-2; 12 bases fit TRBD1. CDR1 is MDHEN, CDR2 SYDVKM, per germline. The CDR3 runs to 14 residues.

This clonotype came up a few times. The rearrangement uses TRBV7-6 and TRBJ2-3; the D gene could be TRBD1 or TRBD2 (5 bases each). V lost 1 base to trimming and J lost 2 bases, with 7 bases between them. Germline-derived CDR1 and CDR2 are SGHVS and FNYEAQ. CDR3 length: 14 residues. The CDR3 nucleotides read TGTGCCAGCAGCTTAGACGGGGCCACAGATACGCAGTATTTT. Residues: CASSLDGATDTQYF.

The rearrangement uses TRBV7-2 and TRBJ1-4; no reliable D call. Germline V gene lookup returns CDR1 SGHTA and CDR2 FQGNSA. This CDR3 comprises 12 residues. Trimming left V 1 base short and J 6 bases short, with 3 bases between. The CDR3: CASSLVHEKLFF. The CDR3 region has the DNA TGTGCCAGCAGCTTAGTTCATGAAAAACTGTTTTTT.

V gene TRBV20-1 combines with J gene TRBJ2-2; 8 nucleotides line up with TRBD2. CDR1 is DFQATT and CDR2 is SNEGSKA in the germline V gene (reference sequence). V dropped 6 bases and J dropped 2; count of bases not matched to a gene: 8. This CDR3 comprises 15 residues. The CDR3, as DNA: TGCAGTGCCACCTTAGCGGGAATAAACACCGGGGAGCTGTTTTTT. Amino acids: CSATLAGINTGELFF.

The CDR3 loop is CAWSVLGSGYEQYF. The CDR3 DNA reads as TGTGCCTGGAGTGTACTGGGTTCGGGGTACGAGCAGTACTTC. This rearrangement joins TRBV30 to TRBJ2-7, with D possibly matching TRBD2 (5 bases). The CDR3 extends over 14 amino acids. V lost 0 bases, J lost 4 bases, and 13 bases lay in between. Germline loops: CDR1 GTSNPN, CDR2 SVGIG (reference sequence).

The chain links TRBV28 to TRBJ2-7, with 10 nucleotides matching TRBD1. This CDR3 spans 15 amino acids. Looked up from germline, CDR1 is MDHEN and CDR2 is SYDVKM. V gave up 5 bases and J gave up 4 bases; unmatched junction bases: 8. CDR3 sequence (DNA): TGTGCCAGCAGTAAAGAACGGGACAGGGGTTACGAGCAGTACTTC. Translated: CASSKERDRGYEQYF.

Written as DNA, the CDR3 is TGTGCCAGCAGCTTTAGTATACAGGGAGGGTCCTATGGCTACACCTTC. Its translation is CASSFSIQGGSYGYTF. This sequence joins TRBV28 and TRBJ1-2, with D tentatively TRBD1 (6 bases). V was cut by 6 bases and J by 4 bases, with 21 bases left in between. This CDR3 spans 16 amino acids. Germline assignment: CDR1 MDHEN and CDR2 SYDVKM.

This clonotype was seen at least ten times. The rearrangement joins TRBV28 to TRBJ1-4; D may be TRBD1 (6 bases). Trimming stripped 7 bases from V and 13 bases from J, with 31 bases between. The CDR3 spans 17 residues. From germline, CDR1 is MDHEN and CDR2 SYDVKM. The CDR3 bases are TGTGCCAGCACCGTAAATACGCAGACAGGAAACCCTTACGGACTGTTTTTT. It yields the protein CASTVNTQTGNPYGLFF.

The sample holds many counts of this clonotype. This chain uses TRBV3-1 with TRBJ1-2, with 12 positions matching TRBD1. After removal of 1 base from V and 8 bases from J, the junction contained 8 bases not matched to a gene. The CDR3 consists of 16 residues. CDR1 and CDR2 from the germline V gene are LGHDT and YNNKEL (reference sequence). The CDR3 nucleotides are TGTGCCAGCAGCCAAGGATGGGGACAGGGGGCGTCGGGCTACACCTTC. Its protein product is CASSQGWGQGASGYTF.

This clonotype was seen repeatedly, ten times or more. The CDR3: CASGETGLGSYNEQFF. The CDR3 nucleotides read TGTGCCAGCGGAGAAACGGGACTAGGCTCCTACAATGAGCAGTTCTTC. The chain carries TRBV6-2 or TRBV6-3 and TRBJ2-1; TRBD2 agrees at 8 bases. CDR3 length: 16 amino acids. Per the germline V gene, CDR1 is MNHEY and CDR2 is SVGEGT. V lost 8 bases, J lost 0 bases, and 9 bases stayed unmatched.

This chain joins TRBV10-3 and TRBJ2-3; possible D gene TRBD1, 6 bases. The CDR3 loop spans 13 amino acids. The V and J ends lost 10 bases and 4 bases respectively, with 15 bases between them. The germline V gene encodes CDR1 ENHRY and CDR2 SYGVKD. CDR3 protein: CATWTTGSDTQYF. The DNA of the CDR3 is TGTGCCACTTGGACCACAGGGTCAGATACGCAGTATTTT.

As regards this clonotype: This could be a read error, since a much larger clone is one nucleotide away. This chain links TRBV9 with TRBJ2-1, with D unclear. This CDR3 comprises 12 residues. CDR1 is SGDLS, CDR2 YYNGEE, per germline. Trimming shortened V by 0 bases and J by 9 bases, and 7 bases separated the two germline ends. CDR3: CASSVEVGEQFF. The CDR3 nucleotides read TGTGCCAGCAGCGTAGAAGTGGGTGAGCAGTTCTTC.

The chain combines TRBV12-3 or TRBV12-4 with TRBJ2-1; TRBD2 matches at 14 bases. V lost 7 bases, J lost 8 bases, and 19 bases stayed unmatched. There are 19 residues in the CDR3. CDR3 loop: CASTLAKGGTSGRGYEQFF. CDR3 in DNA: TGTGCCAGCACCTTAGCTAAAGGGGGGACTAGCGGGAGAGGGTATGAGCAGTTCTTC.

This chain links TRBV12-3 or TRBV12-4 with TRBJ1-2; TRBD1 matches 8 bases. Trimming cost V 3 bases and J 8 bases; bases outside gene matches: 8. CDR3 size: 14 residues. CDR3 region: CASSFGQGGLGYTF. The CDR3 bases are TGTGCCAGCAGTTTTGGACAGGGAGGTTTAGGCTACACCTTC.

The chain joins TRBV9 to TRBJ1-6, with TRBD1 as a possible D gene (6 bases). CDR1 and CDR2 (germline): SGDLS, YYNGEE. The CDR3 sequence is 15 residues long. The ends were cut back, 0 bases at V and 7 bases at J, with 11 bases in the middle. CDR3 in DNA: TGTGCCAGCAGCGTAGGGGAGGGGGGAAATTCACCCCTCCACTTT. Its protein product is CASSVGEGGNSPLHF.

The chain combines TRBV5-1 with TRBJ2-4, with TRBD2 identical over 9 bases. Germline V gene lookup returns CDR1 SGHRS and CDR2 YFSETQ. The V gene end was trimmed by 0 bases and the J gene end by 3 bases; junction bases not matched to a gene: 10. CDR3 length equals 18 residues. CDR3 sequence: CASSLASLSSGNKNIQYF. Here the CDR3 DNA reads TGCGCCAGCAGCTTGGCGAGTCTCTCTAGCGGGAACAAAAACATTCAGTACTTC.

The sample holds many counts of this clonotype. This chain uses TRBV6-1 with TRBJ2-7; 10 positions match TRBD2. CDR1 MNHNS and CDR2 SASEGT come from the germline V gene. Trimming cost V 7 bases and J 4 bases; bases outside gene matches: 10. The CDR3 totals 15 residues. The CDR3 loop reads CASNRASGSLYEQYF. In nucleotides, the CDR3 is TGTGCCAGCAATAGAGCTAGCGGGAGTCTGTACGAGCAGTACTTC.

The chain links TRBV30 to TRBJ2-5, with 8 positions matching TRBD2. Germline CDR1 is GTSNPN and CDR2 is SVGIG (reference sequence). After removal of 3 bases from V and 4 bases from J, the junction contained 1 base not matched to a gene. This CDR3 is 12 amino acids long. The CDR3 sequence: CAWRGLGETQYF. The CDR3 DNA sequence: TGTGCCTGGAGGGGACTAGGAGAGACCCAGTACTTC.